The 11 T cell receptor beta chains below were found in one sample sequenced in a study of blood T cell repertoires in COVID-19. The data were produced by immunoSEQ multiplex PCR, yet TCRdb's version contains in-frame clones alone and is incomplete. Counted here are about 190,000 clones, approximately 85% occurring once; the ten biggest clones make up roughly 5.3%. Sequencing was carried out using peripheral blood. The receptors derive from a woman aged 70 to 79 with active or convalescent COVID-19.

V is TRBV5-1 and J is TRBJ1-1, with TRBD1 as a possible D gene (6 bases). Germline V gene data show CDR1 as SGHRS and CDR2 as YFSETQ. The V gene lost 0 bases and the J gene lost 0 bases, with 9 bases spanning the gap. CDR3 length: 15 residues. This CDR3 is CASSLGAGVNTEAFF. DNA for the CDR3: TGCGCCAGCAGCTTGGGGGCAGGGGTGAACACTGAAGCTTTCTTT.

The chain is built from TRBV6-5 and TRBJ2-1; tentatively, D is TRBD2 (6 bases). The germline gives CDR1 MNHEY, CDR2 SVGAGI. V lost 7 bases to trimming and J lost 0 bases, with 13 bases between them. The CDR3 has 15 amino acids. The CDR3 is CASTPVGGSYNEQFF. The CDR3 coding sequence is TGTGCCAGCACCCCGGTGGGGGGCTCCTACAATGAGCAGTTCTTC.

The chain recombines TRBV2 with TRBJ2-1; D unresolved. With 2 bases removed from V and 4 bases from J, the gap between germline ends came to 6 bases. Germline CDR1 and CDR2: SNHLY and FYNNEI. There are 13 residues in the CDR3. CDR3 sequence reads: CASSELMYNEQFF. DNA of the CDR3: TGTGCCAGCAGTGAACTAATGTACAATGAGCAGTTCTTC.

CDR3 sequence: CASSSGLQETQYF. CDR3 in DNA: TGTGCCAGCAGCTCGGGACTCCAAGAGACCCAGTACTTC. This rearrangement joins TRBV4-2 to TRBJ2-5; TRBD2 might be the D (6 bases). The CDR3 is 13 amino acids. The ends were cut back, 5 bases at V and 1 base at J, with 8 bases in the middle. The germline CDR1 and CDR2 sequences are LGHNA and YNFKEQ.

The CDR3 DNA sequence: TGCGCCAGCAGCTTGCCCCTAGCGCCTAGCTCCTACAATGAGCAGTTCTTC. It yields the protein CASSLPLAPSSYNEQFF. The chain combines TRBV5-1 with TRBJ2-1, with D perhaps matching TRBD2 (6 bases). The V gene lost 1 base and the J gene lost 0 bases, with 14 bases spanning the gap. The CDR3 has 17 residues. Germline V gene sequence: CDR1 SGHRS, CDR2 YFSETQ.

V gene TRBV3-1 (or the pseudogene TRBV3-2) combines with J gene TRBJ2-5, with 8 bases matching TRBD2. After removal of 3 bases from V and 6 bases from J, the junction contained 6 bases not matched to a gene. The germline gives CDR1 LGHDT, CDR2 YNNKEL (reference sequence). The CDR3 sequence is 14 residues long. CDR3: CASSHTSGRKTQYF. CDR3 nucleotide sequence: TGTGCCAGCAGCCACACTAGCGGAAGGAAGACCCAGTACTTC.

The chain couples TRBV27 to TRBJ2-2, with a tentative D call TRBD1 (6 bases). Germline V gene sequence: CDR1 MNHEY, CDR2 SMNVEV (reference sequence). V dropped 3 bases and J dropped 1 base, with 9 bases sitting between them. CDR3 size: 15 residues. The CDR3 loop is CASSLTGQNTGELFF. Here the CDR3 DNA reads TGTGCCAGCAGTTTGACAGGTCAGAACACCGGGGAGCTGTTTTTT.

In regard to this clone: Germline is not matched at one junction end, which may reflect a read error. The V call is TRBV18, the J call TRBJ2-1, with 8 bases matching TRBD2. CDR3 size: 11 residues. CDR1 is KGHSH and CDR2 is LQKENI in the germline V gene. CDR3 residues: CASSPGGARLF. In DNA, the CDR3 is TGTGCCAGCTCACCCGGGGGGGCGAGGCTCTTC.

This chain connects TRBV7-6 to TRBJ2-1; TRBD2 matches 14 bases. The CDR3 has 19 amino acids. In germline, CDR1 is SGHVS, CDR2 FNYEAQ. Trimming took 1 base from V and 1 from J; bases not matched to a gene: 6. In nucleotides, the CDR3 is TGTGCCAGCAGCTTAGACGGGACTAGCGGGAGCGGGTCCTACAATGAGCAGTTCTTC. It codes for CASSLDGTSGSGSYNEQFF.

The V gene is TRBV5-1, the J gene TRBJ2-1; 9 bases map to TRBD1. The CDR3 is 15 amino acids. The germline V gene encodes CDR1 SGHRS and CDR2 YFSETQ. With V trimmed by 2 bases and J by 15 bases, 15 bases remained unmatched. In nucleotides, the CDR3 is TGCGCCAGCAGCTTAGGGACAGGGTCGAAAAGAGATTCGTTCTTC. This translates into CASSLGTGSKRDSFF.

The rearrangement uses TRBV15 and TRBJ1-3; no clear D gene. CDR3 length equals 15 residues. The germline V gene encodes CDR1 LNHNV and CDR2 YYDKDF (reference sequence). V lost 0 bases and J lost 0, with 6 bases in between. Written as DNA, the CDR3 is TGTGCCACCAGCAGAGATCTACGCTCTGGAAACACCATATATTTT. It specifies CATSRDLRSGNTIYF. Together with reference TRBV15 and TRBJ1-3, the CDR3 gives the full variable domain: DAMVIQNPRYQVTQFGKPVTLSCSQTLNHNVMYWYQQKSSQAPKLLFHYYDKDFNNEADTPDNFQSRRPNTSFCFLDIRSPGLGDTAMYLCATSRDLRSGNTIYFGEGSWLTVV.